The rows below give T cell receptor beta chains drawn from one sample of a study of cytomegalovirus exposure and HLA in healthy donors. Some clones are missing from TCRdb's copy, which holds only in-frame ones; the method was immunoSEQ multiplex PCR. The data hold some 120,000 clones, with approximately 89% observed a single time. Sequenced material: PBMCs. All receptors derive from a man aged 25-40 years in good health and CMV-seronegative. Each CDR3 is given with its conserved first and last residue. The order of the fields is V gene, J gene, CDR3 protein.

>TRBV5-1|TRBJ2-7
CASSLGQGARDEQYF
>TRBV11-2|TRBJ1-2
CASSFGVGYTF
>TRBV5-4|TRBJ2-7
CASSPSLAGGQREQYF
>TRBV7-3|TRBJ1-2
CASSPFPGPYGYTF
>TRBV27|TRBJ2-1
CASKTAYNEQFF
>TRBV5-1|TRBJ2-5
CASSLAVGQGIGETQYF
>TRBV6-6|TRBJ1-5
CASRRQANQPQHF
>TRBV19|TRBJ1-1
CASSIGGVNTEAFF
>TRBV2|TRBJ1-6
CASRAGTGNSPLHF
>TRBV19|TRBJ1-5
CASSIGTGGYQPQHF
>TRBV5-6|TRBJ2-7
CASSWMRGTEQYF
>TRBV5-4|TRBJ2-2
CASSLGGADTGELFF
>TRBV6-1|TRBJ1-2
CASSAQGYGYTF
>TRBV5-8|TRBJ2-7
CASSLSDGSPIEQYF
>TRBV7-9|TRBJ1-2
CASSLARAHGYTF
>TRBV28|TRBJ2-2
CASSFWALPPAGELFF
>TRBV6-5|TRBJ2-7
CASSYRQGIHEQYF
>TRBV29-1|TRBJ1-1
CSVGFGGENTEAFF
>TRBV9|TRBJ2-2
CASSPQGAAHGELFF
>TRBV5-1|TRBJ1-2
CASSFASGQTNYGYTF
>TRBV28|TRBJ1-1
CASSQWAGQNTEAFF
>TRBV28|TRBJ1-2
CASSQWTGSDDTF
>TRBV11-2|TRBJ1-2
CASSSTTGDYGYTF
>TRBV2|TRBJ1-2
CASSERQVYGYTF
>TRBV6-1|TRBJ2-7
CASNLGTGGSYEQYF
>TRBV6-1|TRBJ1-6
CASSEVRGTYSPLHF
>TRBV28|TRBJ2-7
CASTPGQSSYEQYF
>TRBV6-5|TRBJ2-2
CASSYSTSGGGELFF
>TRBV7-3|TRBJ2-3
CASSPNLAAQYF
>TRBV2|TRBJ1-3
CASSEWRGAIAGNTIYF
>TRBV9|TRBJ2-1
CASSPGLASYNEQFF
>TRBV4-1|TRBJ1-5
CASSQGQGLQPQHF
>TRBV10-2|TRBJ1-2
CASSESRGPSYGYTF
>TRBV9|TRBJ2-1
CASSPRENEQFF
>TRBV9|TRBJ1-6
CASSVGQPYNSPLHF
>TRBV7-8|TRBJ2-7
CASSIGQGNEQYF
>TRBV21-1|TRBJ1-2
CASSKGQDRDYGYTF
>TRBV19|TRBJ1-4
CASSIARQSMGEKLFF
>TRBV27|TRBJ1-4
CASTTRGSNEKLFF
>TRBV5-1|TRBJ1-1
CASKSFGQRTEAFF
>TRBV9|TRBJ2-1
CASSVEGRLAGGWGYNEQFF
>TRBV29-1|TRBJ1-2
CSVVAGDYGYTF
>TRBV4-2|TRBJ2-2
CASSQEFRRTGELFF
>TRBV6-6|TRBJ2-2
CASSYRDTGELFF
>TRBV25-1|TRBJ2-7
CASSSQGTSYEQYF
>TRBV6-5|TRBJ2-3
CASSYSARGIADTQYF
>TRBV7-6|TRBJ2-7
CASSSRVGEQYF
>TRBV5-4|TRBJ2-3
CASSVVRGTSTDTQYF
>TRBV9|TRBJ2-1
CASSPWTGGAGNEQFF
>TRBV15|TRBJ2-1
CATSRDIAGGANEQFF
>TRBV2|TRBJ2-7
CASSTSGGSSYEQYF
>TRBV7-9|TRBJ2-5
CASSDRQTPQETQYF
>TRBV7-7|TRBJ2-5
CASSLGTPGETQYF
>TRBV5-1|TRBJ2-7
CASSILAGVLYEQYF
>TRBV6-1|TRBJ2-5
CASSATQGIETQYF
>TRBV6-1|TRBJ1-4
CASSGWARGEKLFF
>TRBV7-2|TRBJ2-5
CASSYRTGRSGETQYF
>TRBV28|TRBJ2-5
CASSLDSDRGQQAPPETQYF
>TRBV5-1|TRBJ2-2
CASSLVLVHRGNTGELFF
>TRBV5-1|TRBJ2-1
CASSGTSGGAAYNEQFF